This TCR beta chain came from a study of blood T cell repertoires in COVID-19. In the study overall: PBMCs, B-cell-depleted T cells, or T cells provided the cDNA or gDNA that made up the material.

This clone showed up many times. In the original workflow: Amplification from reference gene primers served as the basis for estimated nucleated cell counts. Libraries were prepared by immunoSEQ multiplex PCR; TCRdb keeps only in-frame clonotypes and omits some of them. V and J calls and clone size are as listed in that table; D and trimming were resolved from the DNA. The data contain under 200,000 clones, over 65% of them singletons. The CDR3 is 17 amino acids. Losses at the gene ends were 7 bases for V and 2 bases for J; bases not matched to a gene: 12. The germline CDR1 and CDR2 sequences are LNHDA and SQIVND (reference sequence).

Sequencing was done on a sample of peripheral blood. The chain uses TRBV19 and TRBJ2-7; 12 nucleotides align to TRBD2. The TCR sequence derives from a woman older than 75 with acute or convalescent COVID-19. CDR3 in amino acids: CASTTGTSGSSTYEQYF. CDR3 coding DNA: TGTGCCAGTACCACCGGGACTAGCGGGTCGAGTACCTACGAGCAGTACTTC.